Below are 29 T cell receptor beta chains sequenced from a single sample in a study of T cells after yellow fever vaccination (dated by TCRdb to between 2019 and 2020). The library came from 5' RACE. The sequencer listed for this sample is Illumina HiSeq 2500. Clones were called with MiXCR by TCRdb after fastp trimmed the public reads at Q25, and only in-frame beta chains were retained. Here each entry gathers all rows of one CDR3 protein and keeps the most common genes and DNA. The sample table records approximately 610,000 distinct CDR3 sequences; about 17% of these occur just once. Together, the top ten hold 15% to 20% of the sample. The meaning of the sample's treatment or condition label: live attenuated yellow fever vaccine strain. The sequencing here drew on PBMCs, taken 4 to 5 days after the first yellow fever vaccination. All receptors derive from a man younger than 30 who received the YFV17D yellow fever vaccine.

The DNA for the CDR3 is TGCAGTGCTAGAAATCCCAGCGTAAGCTCCTACAATGAGCAGTTCTTC. Translation gives CSARNPSVSSYNEQFF. This chain connects TRBV20-1 to TRBJ2-1; no firm D call. The CDR3 runs 16 residues. CDR1 is DFQATT and CDR2 is SNEGSKA in the germline V gene (reference sequence). V was trimmed by 2 bases and J by 0 bases, leaving 14 bases between them.

This rearrangement joins TRBV29-1 to TRBJ1-4; D may be TRBD1 (5 bases). The CDR3 runs to 13 residues. V lost 4 bases and J 7 bases, leaving 13 bases between the germline ends. The germline V gene encodes CDR1 SQVTM and CDR2 ANQGSEA. As DNA, the CDR3 is TGCAGCGTTGGAGGGGCCCTATCTGAAAAACTGTTTTTT. Amino acid sequence: CSVGGALSEKLFF.

The chain combines TRBV5-1 with TRBJ2-5, with D perhaps TRBD1 (5 bases). V lost 0 bases to trimming and J lost 2 bases, with 8 bases between them. The V gene's germline CDR1 is SGHRS and CDR2 YFSETQ. The CDR3 consists of 14 residues. CDR3 amino acids: CASSLVRAQETQYF. As DNA, the CDR3 is TGCGCCAGCAGCTTGGTCAGGGCTCAAGAGACCCAGTACTTC.

The chain carries TRBV5-1 and TRBJ1-1; 8 nucleotides align to TRBD1. V lost 5 bases, J lost 1 base, and 4 bases stayed unmatched. CDR1 is SGHRS, CDR2 YFSETQ, per germline. This CDR3 comprises 14 residues. For the CDR3, the DNA is TGCGCCAGCAGGTACAGGGGGGGGAACACTGAAGCTTTCTTT. As protein: CASRYRGGNTEAFF.

There are many counts of this clonotype. This chain connects TRBV25-1 to TRBJ2-5; D remains ambiguous. The CDR3 spans 10 residues. V was clipped by 2 bases and J by 5 bases, with 0 bases between them. The V gene's germline CDR1 is MGHDK and CDR2 SYGVNS. CDR3 region: CASSEETQYF. CDR3 sequence (DNA): TGTGCCAGCAGTGAAGAGACCCAGTACTTC.

V gene TRBV3-1 combines with J gene TRBJ1-1; 9 bases are shared with TRBD1. The trim removed 1 base at V and 5 bases at J, leaving 5 bases unmatched. CDR1 LGHDT and CDR2 YNNKEL come from the germline V gene (reference sequence). The CDR3 runs 15 residues. CDR3 residues: CASSQVGQGYTEAFF. The DNA of the CDR3 is TGTGCCAGCAGCCAAGTGGGACAGGGTTATACTGAAGCTTTCTTT.

This clonotype turned up a few times. The chain combines TRBV5-6 with TRBJ2-5, with D maybe TRBD2 (6 bases). Germline V gene data show CDR1 as SGHDT and CDR2 as YYEEEE. Trimming removed 4 bases at V and 5 bases at J, with 15 bases between. The CDR3 loop spans 14 amino acids. CDR3 nucleotide sequence: TGTGCCAGCAGCCCGCACGGGAGAGGGGAGACCCAGTACTTC. Its protein is CASSPHGRGETQYF.

This clonotype was picked up a small number of times. In DNA, the CDR3 is TGCAGTGCTAGAGCCCGGCGGGGCAGTTCCTACGAGCAGTACGTC. This encodes CSARARRGSSYEQYV. The chain links TRBV20-1 to TRBJ2-7; D might be TRBD2 (6 bases). V lost 1 base, J lost 1 base, and 14 bases lay in between. This CDR3 is built from 15 residues. Per the germline V gene, CDR1 is DFQATT and CDR2 is SNEGSKA (reference sequence).

This clonotype was recorded a few times. The CDR3: CASSFLGQGKANEQFF. CDR3 nucleotide sequence: TGTGCCAGCAGTTTCTTGGGACAGGGGAAGGCCAATGAGCAGTTCTTC. The gene calls are TRBV28 and TRBJ2-1, with 10 bases matching TRBD1. Trimming took 3 bases from V and 6 from J; bases not matched to a gene: 8. There are 16 residues in the CDR3. Germline lookup yields CDR1 MDHEN and CDR2 SYDVKM.

The V and J genes are TRBV5-1 and TRBJ2-2; D is uncertain. The V end was cut by 4 bases, the J end by 1 base, with 8 bases between. The germline V gene encodes CDR1 SGHRS and CDR2 YFSETQ. The CDR3 runs to 14 residues. CDR3 nucleotide sequence: TGCGCCAGCAGCGGTATTAGGAACACCGGGGAGCTGTTTTTT. This codes for CASSGIRNTGELFF.

The chain has TRBV5-4 and TRBJ2-6; perhaps TRBD1 as D (6 bases). The CDR3 runs 16 residues. The germline V and J ends were trimmed by 0 bases and 3 bases, with 10 bases remaining between them. CDR1 SGHNT and CDR2 YYREEE come from the germline V gene (reference sequence). CDR3 in DNA: TGTGCCAGCAGCTTGGCCACGACAGGTGGGGCCAACGTCCTGACTTTC. Its protein is CASSLATTGGANVLTF. Based on the CDR3 plus reference TRBV5-4 and TRBJ2-6, the full variable domain is ETGVTQSPTHLIKTRGQQVTLRCSSQSGHNTVSWYQQALGQGPQFIFQYYREEENGRGNFPPRFSGLQFPNYSSELNVNALELDDSALYLCASSLATTGGANVLTFGAGSRLTVL.

V usage is TRBV25-1 and J usage is TRBJ1-5; D may be TRBD1 (5 bases). There are 13 residues in the CDR3. Trimming took 6 bases from V and 7 from J, leaving 13 bases between them. From germline, CDR1 is MGHDK and CDR2 SYGVNS. The CDR3 nucleotides are TGTGCCAGCAGCCCGGGACTCGGCCAGCCCCAGCATTTT. Translating gives CASSPGLGQPQHF.

There are a few counts of this clonotype. CDR3 DNA: TGTGCCAGCAGACGGACAGGGGGGACCTATGGCTACACCTTC. Protein: CASRRTGGTYGYTF. The chain links TRBV28 to TRBJ1-2, with 10 positions matching TRBD1. Germline V gene data show CDR1 as MDHEN and CDR2 as SYDVKM. Trimming cost V 6 bases and J 4 bases; bases outside gene matches: 5. There are 14 residues in the CDR3.

This chain uses TRBV29-1 with TRBJ2-5; D gene ambiguous. Trimming stripped 4 bases from V and 9 bases from J, with 18 bases between. Germline loops: CDR1 SQVTM, CDR2 ANQGSEA. The CDR3 consists of 13 residues. CDR3 amino acids: CSVVALGSDAQYF. The CDR3, as DNA: TGCAGCGTTGTAGCTCTAGGTTCGGATGCCCAGTACTTC.

Only a few counts were recorded for this clonotype. The rearrangement joins TRBV20-1 to TRBJ1-5, with TRBD1 identical over 11 bases. After removal of 1 base from V and 6 bases from J, the junction contained 5 bases not matched to a gene. The CDR3 is 15 residues long. Germline CDR1 DFQATT, CDR2 SNEGSKA (reference sequence). CDR3 bases: TGCAGTGCTAGAGTTGAGGGACAGGGGGTTCAGCCCCAGCATTTT. Protein product: CSARVEGQGVQPQHF.

V and J are TRBV29-1 and TRBJ2-5, with D possibly matching TRBD1 (6 bases). The CDR3 extends over 12 amino acids. Germline lookup yields CDR1 SQVTM and CDR2 ANQGSEA. Deletions cut 4 bases from V and 5 bases from J, with 11 bases between. The CDR3 nucleotides are TGCAGCGTTGGTGGGGGCTGGGAGACCCAGTACTTC. As protein: CSVGGGWETQYF.

V gene TRBV11-2 combines with J gene TRBJ2-5; D is ambiguous. CDR3 size: 15 residues. V was clipped by 5 bases and J by 3 bases, with 16 bases between them. Germline lookup yields CDR1 SGHAT and CDR2 FQNNGV. Written as DNA, the CDR3 is TGTGCCAGCAGCCCCCAATATACGGTTAAAGAGACCCAGTACTTC. Residues: CASSPQYTVKETQYF. The entire variable domain, with the rest obtained from reference TRBV11-2 and TRBJ2-5, is as follows: EAGVAQSPRYKIIEKRQSVAFWCNPISGHATLYWYQQILGQGPKLLIQFQNNGVVDDSQLPKDRFSAERLKGVDSTLKIQPAKLEDSAVYLCASSPQYTVKETQYFGPGTRLLVL.

This clonotype was observed a few times. This chain uses TRBV27 with TRBJ1-2; 9 nucleotides match TRBD1. The CDR3 loop spans 15 amino acids. V shed 2 bases, J shed 4 bases, and the junction held 5 bases outside the gene matches. The germline V gene encodes CDR1 MNHEY and CDR2 SMNVEV (reference sequence). In DNA, the CDR3 is TGTGCCAGCAGTTTAGGGACAGGGATTGGCTATGGCTACACCTTC. Protein product: CASSLGTGIGYGYTF.

This clonotype was detected a few times. The V gene is TRBV10-3, the J gene TRBJ1-6, with 7 bases lining up with TRBD1. The CDR3 totals 14 residues. With V trimmed by 6 bases and J by 10 bases, 9 bases remained unmatched. Germline V gives CDR1 ENHRY, CDR2 SYGVKD. The CDR3 DNA is TGTGCCATCAGGCAGACAGGGTCGGGATCACCCCTCCACTTT. This sequence encodes CAIRQTGSGSPLHF.

The CDR3 loop reads CASRLAVLGELFF. Written as DNA, the CDR3 is TGTGCCAGCAGACTAGCGGTTCTCGGGGAGCTGTTTTTT. The genes are TRBV6-2 or TRBV6-3 and TRBJ2-2; TRBD2 aligns across 8 bases. After removal of 6 bases from V and 7 bases from J, the junction contained 4 bases not matched to a gene. The CDR3 is made up of 13 amino acids. CDR1 and CDR2 from the germline V gene are MNHEY and SVGEGT.

This clonotype was found a few times. This rearrangement joins TRBV5-1 to TRBJ2-5; D is undetermined. This CDR3 contains 12 residues. V lost 5 bases to trimming and J lost 2 bases, with 7 bases between them. Germline V gene data show CDR1 as SGHRS and CDR2 as YFSETQ. The CDR3 DNA reads TGCGCCAGCAGTGAGGAGCAAGAGACCCAGTACTTC. It is translated as CASSEEQETQYF.

This chain uses TRBV4-1 with TRBJ2-1; 7 nucleotides align to TRBD2. There are 12 residues in the CDR3. Germline loops: CDR1 MGHRA, CDR2 YSYEKL. Losses at the gene ends were 6 bases for V and 12 bases for J; bases not matched to a gene: 8. The CDR3 region has the DNA TGCGCCAGCAGTTCACCGGGGGGAAGGCAGTTCTTC. It codes for CASSSPGGRQFF.

This clonotype has only a few counts. V usage is TRBV5-1 and J usage is TRBJ2-1; no clear D. Per germline, CDR1 SGHRS and CDR2 YFSETQ. The CDR3 is 15 residues long. V lost 5 bases and J 0 bases, leaving 12 bases between the germline ends. The CDR3, as DNA: TGCGCCAGCAGACTCCTCGCAGACTCCTACAATGAGCAGTTCTTC. It codes for CASRLLADSYNEQFF.

The chain joins TRBV29-1 to TRBJ2-3; D is unclear. Germline V gene lookup returns CDR1 SQVTM and CDR2 ANQGSEA. The V gene lost 7 bases and the J gene lost 5 bases, with 7 bases spanning the gap. This CDR3 comprises 10 residues. The CDR3 region has the DNA TGCAGCGGATCGCTAGATACGCAGTATTTT. It is translated as CSGSLDTQYF.

The chain joins TRBV6-1 to TRBJ2-3, with TRBD1 matching over 9 bases. CDR3 length equals 16 residues. The germline CDR1 and CDR2 sequences are MNHNS and SASEGT. Germline trimming cut 10 bases from V and 2 bases from J; bases unmatched to any gene: 13. The CDR3 here is CAKGSNTGGPTDTQYF. In DNA form, the CDR3 reads TGTGCCAAGGGGTCCAATACAGGGGGCCCCACAGATACGCAGTATTTT.

This sequence joins TRBV6-2 or TRBV6-3 and TRBJ2-1; either TRBD1 or TRBD2 may supply D (5 bases each). Germline V gene sequence: CDR1 MNHEY, CDR2 SVGEGT. Trimming pared 6 bases from V and 3 bases from J, leaving 9 bases between. CDR3 length: 13 amino acids. The CDR3 coding sequence is TGTGCCAGCAGCAGGGACGGCTACAATGAGCAGTTCTTC. It codes for CASSRDGYNEQFF.

This clonotype was counted only a few times. This chain joins TRBV6-1 and TRBJ2-7; 7 bases align to TRBD1. The CDR3 sequence is 15 residues long. The germline CDR1 and CDR2 sequences are MNHNS and SASEGT. Trimming cost V 4 bases and J 3 bases; bases outside gene matches: 9. The CDR3 region has the DNA TGTGCCAGCAGTGGCCGACAGGGCGGAATCTACGAGCAGTACGTC. This gives the protein CASSGRQGGIYEQYV.

At least ten counts were recorded for this clonotype. V is TRBV27 and J is TRBJ1-3, with D unclear. CDR3 size: 17 residues. Germline CDR1 MNHEY, CDR2 SMNVEV (reference sequence). Trimming left V 0 bases short and J 1 base short, with 13 bases between. The chain's CDR3 is CASSLSRSLASGNTIYF. The CDR3 coding sequence is TGTGCCAGCAGTTTATCGCGGTCGCTGGCGTCTGGAAACACCATATATTTT.

A word on this clonotype: A much more abundant neighbour one base away suggests this may be a read error. The chain joins TRBV5-6 to TRBJ2-1; a possible D gene is TRBD2 (6 bases). The CDR3 extends over 15 amino acids. V lost 4 bases, J lost 2 bases, and 13 bases lay in between. Germline V CDR1 and CDR2: SGHDT, YYEEEE. The CDR3 loop reads CASSGGISAYNEQFF. The CDR3 DNA is TGTGCCAGCAGCGGCGGGATTAGCGCCTACAATGAGCAGTTCTTC. Together with reference TRBV5-6 and TRBJ2-1, the CDR3 gives the full variable domain: DAGVTQSPTHLIKTRGQQVTLRCSPKSGHDTVSWYQQALGQGPQFIFQYYEEEERQRGNFPDRFSGHQFPNYSSELNVNALLLGDSALYLCASSGGISAYNEQFFGPGTRLTVL.